This is a list of T cell receptor beta chains from one sample in a study of blood T cells in healthy people across ages. MiXCR, applied by TCRdb to the 5' RACE reads, yields one record per CDR3 protein. The profile shows some 550,000 distinct CDR3 sequences, around 48% of them singletons. Sequenced sample: blood. These receptors all stem from a man aged 80 or over in good health. Both conserved end residues are trimmed from each CDR3.

len,v_gene,j_gene,CDR3aa
10,TRBV28,TRBJ1-2,ASSGQAYGHT
14,TRBV15,TRBJ2-3,ATSSKNRWPTDTQY
13,TRBV4-1,TRBJ1-2,ASSQRAGTDYGYT
15,TRBV9,TRBJ2-2,ASSFGLAGVGTGELF
13,TRBV20-1,TRBJ2-1,SANPADLSYNEQF
12,TRBV29-1,TRBJ1-5,SVLGQGQGQPQH
12,TRBV29-1,TRBJ1-2,SVEVGASNYGYT
11,TRBV5-1,TRBJ1-2,ASSLQAFYGYT
10,TRBV29-1,TRBJ2-5,SVDRQAEAQY
13,TRBV25-1,TRBJ1-4,ASAPGLLGAEKLF
12,TRBV2,TRBJ1-5,ASRQGASNQPQH
15,TRBV20-1,TRBJ2-1,SARDFRGTYSYNEQF
12,TRBV5-1,TRBJ2-5,ASSGQGGSSEQY
14,TRBV5-1,TRBJ2-7,ASSFGQGRFPYEQY
13,TRBV4-1,TRBJ2-3,ASSPRTGHTDTQY
12,TRBV6-1,TRBJ2-1,ASSREPSYNEQF
14,TRBV7-9,TRBJ2-6,ASSPGRGSVVNVLT
15,TRBV4-3,TRBJ2-5,ASSQASSCAWRETQY
11,TRBV20-1,TRBJ1-5,SAETGLNQPQH
10,TRBV20-1,TRBJ2-1,SALQQGNEQF
14,TRBV6-2/TRBV6-3,TRBJ2-3,ASRRGLAVSTDTQY
9,TRBV29-1,TRBJ2-3,SCPSGDTQY
12,TRBV12-3/TRBV12-4,TRBJ1-1,ASIDPGRNTEAF
14,TRBV7-2,TRBJ2-7,ASSSRRGTGDYEQY
12,TRBV20-1,TRBJ2-4,SAAGEGAKNIQY
10,TRBV6-6,TRBJ1-4,ASCDTGGKLF
9,TRBV28,TRBJ2-1,ASGIGNEQF
11,TRBV20-1,TRBJ2-5,SAAGVDQETQY
15,TRBV20-1,TRBJ1-5,SALHNRGVNINQPQH
14,TRBV7-7,TRBJ2-2,ASSLDWRGDTGELF
12,TRBV20-1,TRBJ2-7,SARLGTGSYEQY
14,TRBV14,.,ASSQIYGTGYNEQY
10,TRBV28,TRBJ1-2,ASSLSPYGYT
14,TRBV9,TRBJ1-2,ASSARGPGYPYGYT
18,TRBV7-2,TRBJ2-4,ASSARLLSGGQLAKNIQY
12,TRBV15,TRBJ2-7,ATSMGERSYEQY
11,TRBV20-1,TRBJ1-4,SATRTTNEKLF
12,TRBV7-6,TRBJ2-7,ASSPGTQTHEQY
11,TRBV6-5,TRBJ2-4,ASSDSGGWEQY
10,TRBV12-3/TRBV12-4,TRBJ2-7,ASSGQDDEQY
16,TRBV27,TRBJ1-6,ASSFDWGTSSYNSPLH
13,TRBV6-5,TRBJ2-1,ASSPGVGGYNEQF
13,TRBV24-1,TRBJ2-1,ATSDFRQGYNEQF
11,TRBV6-5,TRBJ1-1,ASRRGLITEAF
12,TRBV7-6,TRBJ2-3,ASSEGVGTDTQY
14,TRBV4-1,TRBJ2-3,ASSQDGAASTDTQY
12,TRBV2,TRBJ2-2,ASSGTPNTGELF
12,TRBV7-9,.,ASSPSIRDYEQY
11,TRBV7-9,TRBJ2-3,ASSLDSPDTQY
15,TRBV28,TRBJ2-3,ASSTSFGLLNTDTQY
12,TRBV29-1,.,SVYFEDSTYEQY
11,TRBV2,TRBJ2-7,ASGREGVNEQY
12,TRBV12-3/TRBV12-4,TRBJ2-7,ASSLSAGVYEQY
12,TRBV20-1,TRBJ1-1,SAQEGAGNTEAF